One and the same sample provided the 21 T cell receptor beta chains below, sequenced in a study of blood T cell repertoires in COVID-19. The table came from immunoSEQ multiplex PCR; TCRdb's copy has only in-frame clones and leaves some out. The table shows fewer than 350,000 clones, with roughly 85% occurring only once. Material: PBMCs or T cells enriched from blood (not recorded which). These receptors were taken from a woman aged 40-49 years with acute COVID-19.

The gene calls are TRBV9 and TRBJ2-1; 8 nucleotides align to TRBD2. The ends lost 0 bases at V and 0 bases at J; junction bases unmatched: 11. The CDR3 runs to 19 residues. From germline, CDR1 is SGDLS and CDR2 YYNGEE. Here the CDR3 reads CASSVASGLELASYNEQFF. CDR3 coding DNA: TGTGCCAGCAGCGTAGCTTCGGGACTAGAACTGGCCTCCTACAATGAGCAGTTCTTC.

This clone was detected only a few times. This chain uses TRBV10-3 with TRBJ2-3; TRBD2 matches 10 bases. V shed 2 bases and J 6 bases; nucleotides not matched to a gene: 5. This CDR3 comprises 15 residues. Germline V gene lookup returns CDR1 ENHRY and CDR2 SYGVKD. The CDR3 here is CAISERSGLADTQYF. CDR3 coding DNA: TGTGCCATCAGTGAGCGCTCGGGACTAGCGGATACGCAGTATTTT.

V is TRBV7-2 and J is TRBJ1-2; D remains ambiguous. The CDR3 extends over 14 amino acids. CDR1 and CDR2 from the germline V gene are SGHTA and FQGNSA. V gave up 3 bases and J gave up 7 bases, with 15 bases separating them. In nucleotides, the CDR3 is TGTGCCAGCAGCTTCACGACTATGAATCCTGGCTACACCTTC. This translates into CASSFTTMNPGYTF.

This sequence joins TRBV7-6 and TRBJ1-2, with D possibly matching TRBD1 (6 bases). Germline CDR1 and CDR2: SGHVS and FNYEAQ. The CDR3 extends over 14 amino acids. The V gene lost 1 base and the J gene lost 2 bases, with 8 bases spanning the gap. CDR3 sequence: CASSLGTDNYGYTF. The DNA of the CDR3 is TGTGCCAGCAGCTTAGGGACAGACAACTATGGCTACACCTTC.

Of note for this clone: In the same sample, other DNA sequences code for this CDR3. This sequence joins TRBV12-3 or TRBV12-4 and TRBJ1-2, with 9 bases aligning to TRBD1. V gave up 5 bases and J gave up 5 bases; unmatched junction bases: 3. The CDR3 spans 13 residues. The CDR3 DNA is TGTGCCAGCAGTAGGGGACAGGGATATGGCTACACCTTC. Translating gives CASSRGQGYGYTF.

The genes are TRBV6-2 or TRBV6-3 and TRBJ2-6, with D possibly TRBD1 on 5 matching bases. V lost 2 bases and J 1 base, leaving 12 bases between the germline ends. From germline, CDR1 is MNHEY and CDR2 SVGEGT. There are 17 residues in the CDR3. Here the CDR3 DNA reads TGTGCCAGCAGTTACCCAGGGTCGGTATCTGGGGCCAACGTCCTGACTTTC. It yields the protein CASSYPGSVSGANVLTF.

This chain links TRBV27 with TRBJ1-5, with D maybe TRBD1 (5 bases). Trimming removed 2 bases from V and 7 bases from J, with 12 bases in between. The CDR3 extends over 14 amino acids. Germline V gene data show CDR1 as MNHEY and CDR2 as SMNVEV (reference sequence). CDR3 sequence (DNA): TGTGCCAGCAGTTTACAGGGAACAGGACAGCCCCAGCATTTT. Protein sequence: CASSLQGTGQPQHF.

This sequence joins TRBV3-1 (or the pseudogene TRBV3-2) and TRBJ1-2; D perhaps matches TRBD1 (5 bases). Deletions cut 3 bases from V and 8 bases from J, with 13 bases between. Germline V gives CDR1 LGHDT, CDR2 YNNKEL (reference sequence). This CDR3 contains 13 residues. The CDR3 reads CASSQGRVEGYTF. The CDR3, as DNA: TGTGCCAGCAGCCAGGGCAGGGTCGAAGGCTACACCTTC.

The V and J genes are TRBV7-2 and TRBJ1-2; 8 bases map to TRBD1. V trimming: 5 bases; J trimming: 8 bases; junction bases outside the gene matches: 4. CDR3 size: 12 residues. CDR1 and CDR2 from the germline V gene are SGHTA and FQGNSA. This CDR3 is CASSTRTGGYTF. CDR3 sequence (DNA): TGTGCCAGCAGCACCCGGACAGGGGGCTACACCTTC.

The genes are TRBV7-2 and TRBJ1-2; 11 bases line up with TRBD1. This CDR3 has 17 amino acids. The J segment lost 4 bases and the V segment lost 4 bases, leaving 11 bases of the junction unmatched. The V gene's germline CDR1 is SGHTA and CDR2 FQGNSA. In DNA, the CDR3 is TGTGCCAGCAGCTCATACTCCACCGGGACAGGGGGCTATGGCTACACCTTC. Its protein product is CASSSYSTGTGGYGYTF.

The V call is TRBV27, the J call TRBJ2-7; 10 bases are a match to TRBD1. The germline gives CDR1 MNHEY, CDR2 SMNVEV (reference sequence). V lost 2 bases to trimming and J lost 8 bases; unmatched junction nucleotides: 3. CDR3 length equals 13 residues. Here the CDR3 DNA reads TGTGCCAGCAGTTTAGTGGACAGGGGGAAGCAGTACTTC. Amino acids: CASSLVDRGKQYF.

The rearrangement links TRBV2 to TRBJ2-3; 12 bases fit TRBD2. CDR3 length equals 15 residues. V dropped 4 bases and J dropped 5; count of bases not matched to a gene: 4. Germline-derived CDR1 and CDR2 are SNHLY and FYNNEI. The CDR3 here is CASSGRLAGVDTQYF. The CDR3 DNA sequence: TGTGCCAGCAGTGGTAGACTAGCGGGAGTAGATACGCAGTATTTT.

The chain joins TRBV6-2 or TRBV6-3 to TRBJ1-3; the D is unclear. The ends were cut back, 5 bases at V and 0 bases at J, with 11 bases in the middle. From germline, CDR1 is MNHEY and CDR2 SVGEGT. The CDR3 has 15 amino acids. CDR3 residues: CASSRREISGNTIYF. CDR3 bases: TGTGCCAGCAGTCGCCGCGAAATCTCTGGAAACACCATATATTTT.

A note on this clone: Distinct nucleotide sequences in the sample also encode this CDR3. The rearrangement joins TRBV12-3 or TRBV12-4 to TRBJ1-2; TRBD1 might be the D (5 bases). V lost 6 bases and J 4 bases, leaving 9 bases between the germline ends. This CDR3 spans 12 amino acids. As DNA, the CDR3 is TGTGCCAGCAGCCCTAGGGGCTATGGCTACACCTTC. Residues: CASSPRGYGYTF.

V gene TRBV5-6 combines with J gene TRBJ2-1; no clear D gene. The CDR3 is 14 amino acids. Between the trimmed V and J ends, which lost 0 bases and 8 bases, there was a span of 12 bases. Germline CDR1 SGHDT, CDR2 YYEEEE. CDR3 DNA sequence: TGTGCCAGCAGCTTGGTCCAAGACGGGTATGAGCAGTTCTTC. Residues: CASSLVQDGYEQFF.

This chain connects TRBV7-2 to TRBJ1-4; 7 bases line up with TRBD1. The CDR3 has 15 amino acids. V lost 2 bases to trimming and J lost 7 bases; unmatched junction nucleotides: 7. Germline assignment: CDR1 SGHTA and CDR2 FQGNSA. The CDR3 bases are TGTGCCAGCAGCTTAAAATTCAGGGGGAGTGAAAAACTGTTTTTT. Residues: CASSLKFRGSEKLFF.

The chain combines TRBV28 with TRBJ2-3, with 8 bases fitting TRBD1. V dropped 5 bases and J dropped 2; count of bases not matched to a gene: 12. Per the germline V gene, CDR1 is MDHEN and CDR2 is SYDVKM. The CDR3 is 17 residues long. CDR3 amino acids: CASSPSKGQEYTDTQYF. CDR3 nucleotide sequence: TGTGCCAGCAGTCCATCCAAGGGACAGGAGTACACAGATACGCAGTATTTT. The full variable domain, its missing parts supplied by reference TRBV28 and TRBJ2-3, is DVKVTQSSRYLVKRTGEKVFLECVQDMDHENMFWYRQDPGLGLRLIYFSYDVKMKEKGDIPEGYSVSREKKERFSLILESASTNQTSMYLCASSPSKGQEYTDTQYFGPGTRLTVL.

This rearrangement joins TRBV15 to TRBJ1-2; 8 bases match TRBD1. The germline CDR1 and CDR2 sequences are LNHNV and YYDKDF (reference sequence). Germline trimming cut 9 bases from V and 4 bases from J; bases unmatched to any gene: 7. CDR3 length: 13 residues. CDR3 amino acids: CATGRDRIYGYTF. The CDR3 coding sequence is TGTGCCACTGGGAGGGACAGGATCTATGGCTACACCTTC.

This chain joins TRBV28 and TRBJ1-5; D is possibly TRBD1 (5 bases). V dropped 7 bases and J dropped 0 bases, with 13 bases sitting between them. Germline CDR1 and CDR2: MDHEN and SYDVKM. There are 15 residues in the CDR3. The CDR3 bases are TGTGCCAGCAAGGGAGGGGACTATAGCAATCAGCCCCAGCATTTT. Its translation: CASKGGDYSNQPQHF.

The sample holds one count of this clone. The rearrangement uses TRBV18 and TRBJ2-7, with a possible D match to TRBD1 (6 bases). This CDR3 region has 15 residues. V was clipped by 5 bases and J by 4 bases, with 18 bases between them. CDR1 and CDR2 (germline): KGHSH, LQKENI. The CDR3 nucleotides read TGTGCCAGCTCAGTCGAGACAGGCTCTCTGTACGAGCAGTACTTC. Translating gives CASSVETGSLYEQYF.

This clone was observed a few times. Different DNA sequences within this sample yield the same CDR3. The genes are TRBV5-1 and TRBJ2-1; 8 bases are a match to TRBD2. Germline lookup yields CDR1 SGHRS and CDR2 YFSETQ. V lost 1 base and J lost 0; bases outside the gene matches: 0. The CDR3 spans 15 residues. The CDR3: CASSLSGGSYNEQFF. The CDR3 region has the DNA TGCGCCAGCAGCTTGAGCGGGGGCTCCTACAATGAGCAGTTCTTC. Using reference TRBV5-1 and TRBJ2-1 for the parts outside the CDR3, the full variable domain is KAGVTQTPRYLIKTRGQQVTLSCSPISGHRSVSWYQQTPGQGLQFLFEYFSETQRNKGNFPGRFSGRQFSNSRSEMNVSTLELGDSALYLCASSLSGGSYNEQFFGPGTRLTVL.